This T cell receptor (beta chain) comes out of a study of cytomegalovirus exposure and HLA in healthy donors. Trimming pared 2 bases from V and 8 bases from J, leaving 9 bases between. Germline V gene sequence: CDR1 SGHTA, CDR2 FQGNSA. The CDR3 extends over 12 amino acids. Use of 60 Vbeta and 13 Jbeta primers characterized the PCR. Study processing details: The count from a later analysis was 60 million to 85 million unique TCR beta chains, some 9.9 million of them shared. Sequencing used immunoSEQ multiplex PCR; TCRdb keeps in-frame clones, though not all of them. The V and J calls and clone size were taken over from that table, and D and trimming were inferred from the DNA. This table has 120,000 or so clones, 78% appearing once.

The origin of this receptor is a man aged 30-40 years in good health and CMV-seropositive. Specimen: PBMCs. This chain links TRBV7-2 with TRBJ1-2, with D possibly being TRBD1 (6 bases). The CDR3 here is CASSLQGRGYTF. CDR3 nucleotides: TGTGCCAGCAGCTTACAGGGGAGAGGCTACACCTTC.